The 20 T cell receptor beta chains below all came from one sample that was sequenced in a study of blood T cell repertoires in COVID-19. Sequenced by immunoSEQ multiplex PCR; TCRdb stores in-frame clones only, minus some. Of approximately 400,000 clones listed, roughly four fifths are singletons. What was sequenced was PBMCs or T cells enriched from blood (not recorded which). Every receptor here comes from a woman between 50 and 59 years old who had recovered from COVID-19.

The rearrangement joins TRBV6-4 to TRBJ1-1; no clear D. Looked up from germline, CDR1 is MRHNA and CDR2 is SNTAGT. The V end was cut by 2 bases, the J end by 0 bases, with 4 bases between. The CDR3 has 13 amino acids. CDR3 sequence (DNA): TGTGCCAGCAGTGACCAGGTGAACACTGAAGCTTTCTTT. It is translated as CASSDQVNTEAFF.

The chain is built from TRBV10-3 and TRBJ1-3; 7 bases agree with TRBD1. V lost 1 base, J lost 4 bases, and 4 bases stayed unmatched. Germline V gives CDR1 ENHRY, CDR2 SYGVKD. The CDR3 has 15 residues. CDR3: CAISEWRDRGNTIYF. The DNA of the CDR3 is TGTGCCATCAGTGAGTGGAGGGACAGAGGAAACACCATATATTTT.

CDR3 sequence reads: CSVEDASRTEAFF. In DNA form, the CDR3 reads TGCAGCGTTGAAGATGCGAGTCGCACTGAAGCTTTCTTT. This chain uses TRBV29-1 with TRBJ1-1, with D uncertain. Trimming removed 0 bases from V and 4 bases from J, with 9 bases in between. The germline gives CDR1 SQVTM, CDR2 ANQGSEA. There are 13 residues in the CDR3.

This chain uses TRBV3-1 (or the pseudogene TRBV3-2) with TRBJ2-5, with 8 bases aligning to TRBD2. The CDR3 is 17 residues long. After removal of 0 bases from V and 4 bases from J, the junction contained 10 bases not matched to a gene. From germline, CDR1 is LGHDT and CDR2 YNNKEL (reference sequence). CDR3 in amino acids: CASSQDSRVAGRETQYF. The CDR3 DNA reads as TGTGCCAGCAGCCAAGATAGTCGGGTAGCGGGGCGAGAGACCCAGTACTTC.

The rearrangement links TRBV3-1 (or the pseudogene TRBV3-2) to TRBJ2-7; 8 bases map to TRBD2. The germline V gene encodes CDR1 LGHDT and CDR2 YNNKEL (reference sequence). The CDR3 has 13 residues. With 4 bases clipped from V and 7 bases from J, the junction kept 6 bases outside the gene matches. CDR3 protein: CASSLSGMGEQYF. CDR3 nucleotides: TGTGCCAGCAGCCTTAGCGGGATGGGGGAGCAGTACTTC.

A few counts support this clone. The CDR3 sequence: CATTSLGASYEQYF. The CDR3 nucleotides are TGTGCCACCACCTCGCTGGGGGCATCCTACGAGCAGTACTTC. The chain links TRBV6-6 to TRBJ2-7; D is perhaps TRBD1 (6 bases). The V and J ends lost 10 bases and 1 base respectively, with 17 bases between them. Germline V gene sequence: CDR1 MNHNY, CDR2 SVGAGI (reference sequence). CDR3 size: 14 residues.

The CDR3 nucleotides are TGCGCCAGCAGCTTGGGGGCACAGGGAGCCGGGGAGCTGTTTTTT. It translates to CASSLGAQGAGELFF. This chain joins TRBV5-1 and TRBJ2-2, with D perhaps matching TRBD1 (6 bases). V was clipped by 0 bases and J by 6 bases, with 12 bases between them. Germline CDR1 reads SGHRS; CDR2 reads YFSETQ. The CDR3 consists of 15 residues. Variable domain in full (rest from reference TRBV5-1 and TRBJ2-2): KAGVTQTPRYLIKTRGQQVTLSCSPISGHRSVSWYQQTPGQGLQFLFEYFSETQRNKGNFPGRFSGRQFSNSRSEMNVSTLELGDSALYLCASSLGAQGAGELFFGEGSRLTVL.

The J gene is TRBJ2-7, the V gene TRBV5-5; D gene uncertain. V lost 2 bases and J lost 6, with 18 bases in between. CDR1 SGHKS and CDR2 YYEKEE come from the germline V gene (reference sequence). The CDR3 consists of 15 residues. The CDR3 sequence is CASSLREHWSREQYF. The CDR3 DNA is TGTGCCAGCAGCTTAAGAGAACATTGGAGCCGCGAGCAGTACTTC.

CDR3 in amino acids: CASSKRAPDGYTF. CDR3 DNA: TGTGCCAGCAGCAAGCGCGCCCCCGACGGCTACACCTTC. The genes are TRBV7-9 and TRBJ1-2; no reliable D call. Germline CDR1 SEHNR, CDR2 FQNEAQ (reference sequence). This CDR3 comprises 13 residues. Trimming left V 5 bases short and J 8 bases short, with 15 bases between.

CDR3 loop: CASSGASREQFF. CDR3 in DNA: TGTGCCAGCAGCGGAGCGTCCCGGGAGCAGTTCTTC. This rearrangement joins TRBV9 to TRBJ2-1; D remains ambiguous. There are 12 residues in the CDR3. CDR1 is SGDLS, CDR2 YYNGEE, per germline. V gave up 3 bases and J gave up 10 bases, with 11 bases separating them.

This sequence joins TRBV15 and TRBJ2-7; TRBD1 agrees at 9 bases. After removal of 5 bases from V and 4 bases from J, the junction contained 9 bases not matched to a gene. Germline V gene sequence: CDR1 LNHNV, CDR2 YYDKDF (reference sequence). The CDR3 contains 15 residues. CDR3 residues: CATSGRDRDLYEQYF. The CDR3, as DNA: TGTGCCACCAGCGGCCGGGACAGGGATTTATACGAGCAGTACTTC.

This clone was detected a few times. The CDR3 loop is CAWSVQDYNYGYTF. CDR3 nucleotide sequence: TGTGCCTGGAGTGTACAGGACTATAACTATGGCTACACCTTC. The chain joins TRBV30 to TRBJ1-2; possible D gene TRBD1, 5 bases. The V gene's germline CDR1 is GTSNPN and CDR2 SVGIG (reference sequence). The CDR3 has 14 residues. V was cut by 0 bases and J by 1 base, with 9 bases left in between. The variable domain in full, completed from reference TRBV30 and TRBJ1-2, reads SQTIHQWPATLVQPVGSPLSLECTVEGTSNPNLYWYRQAAGRGLQLLFYSVGIGQISSEVPQNLSASRPQDRQFILSSKKLLLSDSGFYLCAWSVQDYNYGYTFGSGTRLTVV.

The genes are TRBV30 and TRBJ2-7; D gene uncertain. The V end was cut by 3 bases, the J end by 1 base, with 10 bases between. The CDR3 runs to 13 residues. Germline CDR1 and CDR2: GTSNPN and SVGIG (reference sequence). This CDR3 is CAWRLTPSYEQYF. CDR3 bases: TGTGCCTGGAGATTGACACCTTCCTACGAGCAGTACTTC.

Here the CDR3 DNA reads TGTGCCAGCAGGACCAGGGTTTCAACTAATGAAAAACTGTTTTTT. Protein sequence: CASRTRVSTNEKLFF. This chain connects TRBV6-5 to TRBJ1-4; weak D call: TRBD1 (5 bases). The CDR3 runs 15 residues. Germline assignment: CDR1 MNHEY and CDR2 SVGAGI. The V end was cut by 6 bases, the J end by 0 bases, with 11 bases between.

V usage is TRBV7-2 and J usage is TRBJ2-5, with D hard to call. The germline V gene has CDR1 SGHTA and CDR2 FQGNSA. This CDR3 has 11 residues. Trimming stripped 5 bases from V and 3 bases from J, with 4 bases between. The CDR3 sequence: CASSVKETQYF. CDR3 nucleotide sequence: TGTGCCAGCAGCGTCAAAGAGACCCAGTACTTC.

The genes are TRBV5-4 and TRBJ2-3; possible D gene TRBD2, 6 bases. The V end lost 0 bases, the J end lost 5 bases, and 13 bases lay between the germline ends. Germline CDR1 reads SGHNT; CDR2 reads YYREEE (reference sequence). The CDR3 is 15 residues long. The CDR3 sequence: CASSLGGASVDTQYF. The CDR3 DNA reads TGTGCCAGCAGCTTGGGCGGGGCCTCGGTAGATACGCAGTATTTT.

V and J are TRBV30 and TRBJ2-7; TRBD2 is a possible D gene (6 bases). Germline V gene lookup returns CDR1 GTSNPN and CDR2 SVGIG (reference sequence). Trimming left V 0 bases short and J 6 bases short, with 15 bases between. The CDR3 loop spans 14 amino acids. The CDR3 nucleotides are TGTGCCTGGAGTGTACGGGGGTCCGTAGGCGAGCAGTACTTC. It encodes CAWSVRGSVGEQYF. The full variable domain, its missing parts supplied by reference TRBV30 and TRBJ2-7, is SQTIHQWPATLVQPVGSPLSLECTVEGTSNPNLYWYRQAAGRGLQLLFYSVGIGQISSEVPQNLSASRPQDRQFILSSKKLLLSDSGFYLCAWSVRGSVGEQYFGPGTRLTVT.

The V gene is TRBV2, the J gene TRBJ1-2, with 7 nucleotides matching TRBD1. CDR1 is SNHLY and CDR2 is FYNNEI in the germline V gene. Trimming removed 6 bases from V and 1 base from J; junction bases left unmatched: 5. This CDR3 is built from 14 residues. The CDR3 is CASSPGQINYGYTF. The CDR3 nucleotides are TGTGCCAGCAGCCCGGGACAGATTAACTATGGCTACACCTTC.

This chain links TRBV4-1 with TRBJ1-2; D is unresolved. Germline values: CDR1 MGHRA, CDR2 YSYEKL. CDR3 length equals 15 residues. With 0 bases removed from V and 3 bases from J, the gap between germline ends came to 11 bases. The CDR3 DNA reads TGCGCCAGCAGCCAAGATCCGTCAGTCGACTATGGCTACACCTTC. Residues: CASSQDPSVDYGYTF.

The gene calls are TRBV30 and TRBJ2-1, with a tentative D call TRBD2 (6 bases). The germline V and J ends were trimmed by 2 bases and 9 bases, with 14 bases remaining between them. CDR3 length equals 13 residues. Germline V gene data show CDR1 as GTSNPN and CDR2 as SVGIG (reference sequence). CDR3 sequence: CAWSIAEGSEQFF. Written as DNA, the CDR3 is TGTGCCTGGAGTATAGCGGAGGGTAGTGAGCAGTTCTTC. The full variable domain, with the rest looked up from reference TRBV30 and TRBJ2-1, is SQTIHQWPATLVQPVGSPLSLECTVEGTSNPNLYWYRQAAGRGLQLLFYSVGIGQISSEVPQNLSASRPQDRQFILSSKKLLLSDSGFYLCAWSIAEGSEQFFGPGTRLTVL.